This TCR beta chain was captured by sequencing in a study of sequential checkpoint blockade in melanoma. Sample treatment: randomized to nivolumab then ipilimumab (arm A) or the reverse (arm B). Patients had received no earlier DNA-damaging chemotherapy. The data were produced by immunoSEQ multiplex PCR, yet TCRdb's version contains in-frame clones alone and is incomplete. In the table there are roughly 2,300 clones, roughly three fifths of which are singletons. This TCR was recovered from a human patient with melanoma. Some clones in this sample may be carry-over from other donors' samples. Sequenced here: CD8+ T cells sorted from blood (inferred from file names), sampled from a patient given nivolumab and ipilimumab in sequence.

The CDR3 nucleotides are TGTGCCAGCGGAGGAGGGAGCACTGAAGCTTTCTTT. Its translation is CASGGGSTEAFF. V gene TRBV9 combines with J gene TRBJ1-1, with unresolved D. Germline V gives CDR1 SGDLS, CDR2 YYNGEE. Trimming stripped 7 bases from V and 4 bases from J, with 11 bases between. This CDR3 spans 12 amino acids.